This TCR beta chain was identified during a study of blood T cell repertoires in COVID-19. Study context: PBMCs, B-cell-depleted T cells, or T cells were the source of the cDNA or gDNA that made up the material.

Study processing details: Amplified reference gene primers provided the basis for estimating nucleated cell counts. Only in-frame clones appear in the TCRdb table, and some are missing; sequencing was by immunoSEQ multiplex PCR. V, J and clone size reflect that table, while D and trimming were determined from the DNA. The sample consists of about 80,000 clones, roughly 86% of them appearing once. The CDR3 is 15 residues long. Trimming took 3 bases from V and 4 from J; bases not matched to a gene: 9. Germline loops: CDR1 MDHEN, CDR2 SYDVKM. Sample: peripheral blood. The TCR comes from a human donor in a cohort sampled during active COVID-19. V gene TRBV28 combines with J gene TRBJ2-7; 7 bases agree with TRBD1. This chain's CDR3 is CASSLYGTVRYEQYF. DNA of the CDR3: TGTGCCAGCAGTTTGTACGGGACAGTCAGATACGAGCAGTACTTC.